This T cell receptor (beta chain) was profiled in a study of graft-versus-host responses after intestinal transplantation. At the level of the study: Once they had received anti-thymocyte globulin induction, all recipients took tacrolimus and steroids for about three years. Study-wide points: Recipient bone marrow held GvH clones, some seen earlier in ileum or blood. The study associated peak circulating GvH clone levels with early post-transplant HvG declines.

Clones were sequenced by immunoSEQ multiplex PCR, and TCRdb holds only the in-frame ones, with some missing. Found here are about 26,000 clones, about 80% of them singletons; the top ten hold roughly 0.65%. As for this clone: Its antigen remains unidentified. Other DNA sequences in this specimen translate into the identical CDR3.

The CDR3 loop spans 14 amino acids. With 3 bases removed from V and 2 bases from J, the gap between germline ends came to 11 bases. The germline CDR1 and CDR2 sequences are SGDLS and YYNGEE. This clonotype originated in a human donor who received an intestinal transplant. V gene TRBV9 combines with J gene TRBJ1-1; no clear D gene. The sample here was unstimulated CD4+ T cells sorted from spleen or lymph node cells, taken before intestinal transplant. The CDR3 DNA reads as TGTGCCAGCAGCGCTCGGGTTTCCAACACTGAAGCTTTCTTT. Amino acid sequence: CASSARVSNTEAFF.